The rows below give T cell receptor beta chains drawn from one sample of a study of T cell responses to AZD1222 COVID-19 vaccine. Measured with immunoSEQ multiplex PCR; TCRdb has only the in-frame clones, and not every one. The sample records fewer than 150,000 clones, more than 75% being singletons. Sample: peripheral blood, taken on day 0 of AZD1222 vaccination. Receptor source: an adult in good health. The CDR3 runs from the conserved cysteine through the conserved F or W. A D gene is named only where the DNA matches it firmly. Clone size appears in some rows only: once, few, many, or a class for an expanded clone.

abundance	j_gene	len	d_gene	v_gene	CDR3nt	CDR3aa
NA	TRBJ1-4	16	TRBD1	TRBV7-8	TGTGCCAGCAGCTCGCTGGAACAGGGGAGGTTTGAAAAACTGTTTTTT	CASSSLEQGRFEKLFF
NA	TRBJ1-3	19	NA	TRBV27	TGTGCCAGCAGTCCCTTTGCGCCGCGCGTGTCGTACTCTGGAAACACCATATATTTT	CASSPFAPRVSYSGNTIYF
NA	TRBJ1-1	13	TRBD1	TRBV19	TGTGCCAGTATGGGACAGGGTTTCCTGGAAGCTTTCTTT	CASMGQGFLEAFF
few	TRBJ1-2	14	NA	TRBV19	TGTGCCAGTAGATCACTAGGGGATTCCTATGGCTACACCTTC	CASRSLGDSYGYTF
NA	TRBJ1-1	15	TRBD1	TRBV19	TGTGCCAGTAGTTATTCCGGGACAGGAATTTCAGAAGCTTTCTTT	CASSYSGTGISEAFF
NA	TRBJ2-5	13	NA	TRBV12-3/TRBV12-4	TGTGCCAGCAGTCCCCAGAGGCGGGAGACCCAGTACTTC	CASSPQRRETQYF
once	TRBJ1-4	16	TRBD1	TRBV19	TGTGCCAGCGCGGGACAGGGGAGGCGGAATCGGGAAAAACTGTTTTTT	CASAGQGRRNREKLFF
NA	TRBJ1-1	14	NA	TRBV5-4	TGTGCCAGCAGCCCGAGGACGGTTAACACTGAAGCTTTCTTT	CASSPRTVNTEAFF
NA	TRBJ2-1	15	NA	TRBV7-8	TGTGCCAGCAGCCAGCGACAGATTACGGACAATGAGCAGTTCTTC	CASSQRQITDNEQFF
NA	TRBJ2-7	15	NA	TRBV3-1/TRBV3-2	TGTGCCAGCAGCCAAGATGAGGTGGTGGCAGGCGAGCAGTACTTC	CASSQDEVVAGEQYF
NA	TRBJ1-2	15	TRBD1	TRBV27	TGTGCCATCGAAAAAGGGGGCGAGAGGTACTATGGCTACACCTTC	CAIEKGGERYYGYTF
NA	TRBJ1-1	15	NA	TRBV7-3	TGTGCCAGCAGCCCCCACCCAAGGGGGAACACTGAAGCTTTCTTT	CASSPHPRGNTEAFF
NA	TRBJ1-2	14	TRBD1	TRBV6-5	TGTGCCAGCAGGCGACCGACAGGGGACCGTGGCTACACCTTC	CASRRPTGDRGYTF
NA	TRBJ1-5	13	NA	TRBV2	TGTGCCAGCGGTGGAGGGCTAAATCAGCCCCAGCATTTT	CASGGGLNQPQHF
NA	TRBJ2-7	15	NA	TRBV27	TGTGCCAGCAGAAGCTCGACGACAGGCACCTACGAGCAGTACTTC	CASRSSTTGTYEQYF
NA	TRBJ1-2	14	NA	TRBV2	TGTGCCAGCAGCGCCGGGGGAGCGAACTATGGCTACACCTTC	CASSAGGANYGYTF
NA	TRBJ1-1	13	NA	TRBV5-6	TGTGCCAGCAGCTCGAAACAGGGAATTGAAGCTTTCTTT	CASSSKQGIEAFF
NA	TRBJ2-5	13	NA	TRBV11-2	TGTGCCAGCAGCTTAGTAAGGGGGGAGACCCAGTACTTC	CASSLVRGETQYF
NA	TRBJ2-5	15	TRBD2	TRBV7-9	TGTGCCAGCACCGCCGGACTAGCGGAGCAAGAGACCCAGTACTTC	CASTAGLAEQETQYF
NA	TRBJ2-7	16	TRBD1	TRBV19	TGTGCCAGTAGTATACTGACAGGGGGGGGCTCCTACGAGCAGTACTTC	CASSILTGGGSYEQYF
NA	TRBJ1-1	13	TRBD1	TRBV7-3	TGTGCCAGCAGCTCAACAGGGGTCACTGAAGCTTTCTTT	CASSSTGVTEAFF
NA	TRBJ2-7	14	TRBD1	TRBV2	TGTGCCAGCAGTGACGGGGGACAGGCCTACGAGCAGTACTTC	CASSDGGQAYEQYF
once	TRBJ2-7	14	NA	TRBV9	TGTGCCAGCAGCGTAGGGGCAGGGAACTACGAGCAGTACTTC	CASSVGAGNYEQYF
NA	TRBJ2-3	17	NA	TRBV11-2	TGTGCCAGCAGCACCCTCCGTGGGGGGCGAGGGGCAGATACGCAGTATTTT	CASSTLRGGRGADTQYF
NA	TRBJ2-7	14	TRBD2	TRBV6-5	TGTGCCAGCAGTCGGACTAGCGGAGGCTACGAGCAGTACTTC	CASSRTSGGYEQYF
NA	TRBJ2-7	14	TRBD1	TRBV19	TGTGCCAGTAGTTGGACAGGTGGAGCCTACGAGCAGTACTTC	CASSWTGGAYEQYF
NA	TRBJ2-2	17	TRBD2	TRBV7-8	TGTGCCAGCAAGACGCCGGGACTAGCGCTGAACACCGGGGAGCTGTTTTTT	CASKTPGLALNTGELFF
NA	TRBJ2-5	15	NA	TRBV9	TGTGCCAGCAGCGAACCTAGCGCCCCCCAAGAGACCCAGTACTTC	CASSEPSAPQETQYF
NA	TRBJ1-4	13	NA	TRBV6-5	TGTGCCACGGCCAGAGCAACTAATGAAAAACTGTTTTTT	CATARATNEKLFF
NA	TRBJ2-7	11	NA	TRBV5-4	TGTGCCAGCAGCCTAGTTAACGAGCAGTACTTC	CASSLVNEQYF
NA	TRBJ2-7	13	NA	TRBV5-1	TGCGCCAGCAGCTTGGGGGCCCAATACGAGCAGTACTTC	CASSLGAQYEQYF
NA	TRBJ1-3	13	NA	TRBV6-6	TGTGCCAGCGACAGCCTCTCTGGAAACACCATATATTTT	CASDSLSGNTIYF
NA	TRBJ1-2	14	NA	TRBV2	TGTGCCAGCAGTGAGGGCGGCCCTGGAGGCCCCTACACCTTC	CASSEGGPGGPYTF
NA	TRBJ2-3	17	NA	TRBV5-4	TGTGCCAGCAGCTCCCCTTCCGAGAGCAGGGGCACAGATACGCAGTATTTT	CASSSPSESRGTDTQYF
few	TRBJ2-7	15	NA	TRBV6-1	TGTGCCAGCAGTGAAGCGGAGGCAGGGAGCTACGAGCAGTACTTC	CASSEAEAGSYEQYF
NA	TRBJ1-1	14	NA	TRBV6-5	TGTGCCAGCAGTTCAGGGTTTTGGGGCACTGAAGCTTTCTTT	CASSSGFWGTEAFF
few	TRBJ1-2	15	TRBD1	TRBV5-5	TGTGCCAGCAGCTTGAGACAGGGGGCTTCCTATGGCTACACCTTC	CASSLRQGASYGYTF
NA	TRBJ2-7	11	NA	TRBV7-2	TGTGCCAGCAGCTCCCCCTACGAGCAGTACTTC	CASSSPYEQYF
few	TRBJ2-2	15	NA	TRBV6-5	TGTGCCAGCGCTCCACGCTGGAGTAGGGCCGGGGAGCTGTTTTTT	CASAPRWSRAGELFF
NA	TRBJ2-5	17	NA	TRBV15	TGTGCCACCAGCAGAGATGGGAGTGGGGGGCCCCAAGAGACCCAGTACTTC	CATSRDGSGGPQETQYF
once	TRBJ2-1	16	NA	TRBV12-2	TGTGCAAGTCGCTTAGTAGGCGGGGGGCCCTACAATGAGCAGTTCTTC	CASRLVGGGPYNEQFF
NA	TRBJ1-5	13	TRBD1	TRBV18	TGTGCCAGCTCACCCACAGGGGCCCAGCCCCAGCATTTT	CASSPTGAQPQHF
NA	TRBJ2-1	18	TRBD2	TRBV4-1	TGCGCCAGCAGCCAAACTAGCGGGGGGTTGGGCTCCTACAATGAGCAGTTCTTC	CASSQTSGGLGSYNEQFF
once	TRBJ1-2	13	NA	TRBV5-5	TGTGCCAGCAGCTTGGGGAGCGTCTATGGCTACACCTTC	CASSLGSVYGYTF
NA	TRBJ1-1	14	TRBD1	TRBV5-1	TGCGCCAGCAGCCCGGGACAGCCGAACACTGAAGCTTTCTTT	CASSPGQPNTEAFF
NA	TRBJ2-1	14	NA	TRBV29-1	TGCAGCGTGCAGCGCCGGGACATCCAAAACGAGCAGTTCTTC	CSVQRRDIQNEQFF
NA	TRBJ2-7	14	TRBD1	TRBV4-1	TGCGCCAGCAGCCAGGGACAGGGCTCCTACGAGCAGTACTTC	CASSQGQGSYEQYF
NA	TRBJ2-7	11	NA	TRBV11-3	TGTGCCAGCAGCAACTTGTACGAGCAGTACTTC	CASSNLYEQYF
NA	TRBJ2-1	13	NA	TRBV19	TGTGCCAGTAGTACCCTGACAGACAATGAGCAGTTCTTC	CASSTLTDNEQFF
once	TRBJ2-7	16	TRBD2	TRBV5-5	TGTGCCAGCAGCCCCTCTTCGGGACTAGCGGTATACGAGCAGTACTTC	CASSPSSGLAVYEQYF
NA	TRBJ1-2	14	NA	TRBV5-5	TGTGCCAGCAGCTTGGACAGGGCGGCCTATGGCTACACCTTC	CASSLDRAAYGYTF
NA	TRBJ2-7	14	TRBD1	TRBV19	TGTGCCAGTAGTCCGCGGACAGGGGAATACGAGCAGTACTTC	CASSPRTGEYEQYF
NA	TRBJ2-1	15	TRBD1	TRBV5-4	TGTGCCAGCAGCTTTAAACGGACAGGGGAAGATGAGCAGTTCTTC	CASSFKRTGEDEQFF
NA	TRBJ2-5	17	TRBD1	TRBV7-9	TGTGCCAGCAGCCGGGGCGAGGGGGCTCATTTTAGAGAGACCCAGTACTTC	CASSRGEGAHFRETQYF